This T cell receptor beta chain was captured in a study of T cells in Graves' hyperthyroidism and ophthalmopathy. This clonotype was recorded at least ten times. Amplification of TCR beta CDR3 regions was performed using RNA transcripts as template. HTBI primers were used for first-round RT-PCR of the TCR CDR3. TCRdb independently ran MiXCR on the multiplex PCR reads; one entry per CDR3 protein. Among over 700,000 distinct CDR3 sequences listed, roughly 32% were seen once. The germline V gene encodes CDR1 SEHNR and CDR2 FQNEAQ (reference sequence). After removal of 7 bases from V and 7 bases from J, the junction contained 7 bases not matched to a gene. The CDR3 spans 13 residues. Lactation, pregnancy, other autoimmune disease or uncontrolled infection excluded patients. Clinical symptoms, serum thyroxine, TRAb, thyroid ultrasound and orbital computed tomography informed diagnoses. From approximately 9.3 ml of fresh peripheral blood, PBMCs were isolated.

The sequenced material came from blood. This chain links TRBV7-9 with TRBJ2-7; TRBD1 matches 10 bases. The TCR originated in a middle-aged woman with Graves' hyperthyroidism. The CDR3 reads CASNDGTGDEQYF. CDR3 in DNA: TGTGCCAGCAACGACGGGACAGGGGATGAGCAGTACTTC.